This T cell receptor (beta chain) stems from a study of T cells in Graves' hyperthyroidism and ophthalmopathy. Across the whole study: Peripheral blood was taken when the disease was first diagnosed, before any treatment began. Study results and limitations: The model predicted ophthalmopathy a median around six months before onset. Most thyroid clonotypes expanded above 0.001 were also detected in blood.

The source material, RNA transcripts, was used to amplify TCR beta CDR3 regions. During a first-round RT-PCR of the TCR CDR3, the HTBI primer set was used. A single record per CDR3 protein comes from TCRdb applying MiXCR to the multiplex PCR reads. The sample contains about 520,000 distinct CDR3 sequences, 20% of which appear only once. The CDR3 length is 15 residues. Germline V gene data show CDR1 as SGHAT and CDR2 as FQNNGV. Trimming took 5 bases from V and 0 from J, leaving 13 bases between them. About this clonotype itself: Its specificity is unknown.

Patients showing uncontrolled infection, other autoimmune disease, pregnancy or lactation were ineligible. The receptor's source is a man between 18 and 29 years old with Graves' hyperthyroidism. The chain links TRBV11-2 to TRBJ1-1; a weak D match, TRBD1 (6 bases). Sequences were obtained from blood. The CDR3 DNA reads TGTGCCAGCAGCCCTGAGGGGGGGTTGAACACTGAAGCTTTCTTT. Translation: CASSPEGGLNTEAFF.